This paragraph covers one T cell receptor beta chain sequence. As yet, its antigen is unknown. CD45RO-negative, CCR7-positively selected cells formed the naive CD8 fraction, excluding terminally differentiated effector memory CD45RA+ cells. Sequencing was performed with immunoSEQ multiplex PCR; in TCRdb, only in-frame clones are kept and a portion is missing. The table records around 2,000,000 clones, just over 90% of them present only once. This record comes from a study of shared clonotypes between healthy human individuals. Study-level background: Every donor yielded three CD4 naive, three CD4 memory, two CD8 naive and one CD8 memory plate. Study-wide results and limits: Compared with memory subsets, naive subsets generally had larger estimated richness.

The CDR3 contains 14 residues. Germline V lookup: CDR1 SGHRS, CDR2 YFSETQ. The junction had 3 bases not matched to a gene; V was cut back by 2 bases and J by 3 bases. The sample comprised naive CD8+ T cells from PBMCs. This chain links TRBV5-1 with TRBJ2-7, with 9 positions matching TRBD1. The TCR comes from a man aged 18 to 29 in good health. Some clones in this sample may be carry-over from other donors' samples. CDR3 loop: CASSFQTGGYEQYF. As DNA, the CDR3 is TGCGCCAGCAGCTTCCAGACAGGGGGCTACGAGCAGTACTTC.